A single sample is the source of the 18 T cell receptor beta chains below, sequenced in a study of blood T cell repertoires in COVID-19. Measured with immunoSEQ multiplex PCR; TCRdb has only the in-frame clones, and not every one. The top ten clones hold over 1% of a sample with about 400,000 clones, more than 80% of them seen once. Sequencing was carried out using peripheral blood. Source of these receptors: a man between 35 and 55 years old with acute or convalescent COVID-19.

The chain is built from TRBV28 and TRBJ2-4; D is perhaps TRBD2 (6 bases). CDR1 and CDR2 from the germline V gene are MDHEN and SYDVKM. The CDR3 loop spans 17 amino acids. Between the trimmed V and J ends, which lost 8 bases and 0 bases, there was a span of 20 bases. CDR3 protein: CASAVNWRDLAKNIQYF. The CDR3 region has the DNA TGTGCCAGCGCCGTTAACTGGCGGGACCTAGCCAAAAACATTCAGTACTTC.

The J gene is TRBJ2-1, the V gene TRBV29-1, with D tentatively TRBD1 (5 bases). CDR3 size: 13 residues. From germline, CDR1 is SQVTM and CDR2 ANQGSEA. V was pared by 4 bases and J by 5 bases, with 12 bases between. The CDR3 loop reads CSVVLAGNNEQFF. The CDR3 DNA follows: TGCAGCGTTGTTTTGGCAGGGAACAATGAGCAGTTCTTC.

This clone was found a few times. The genes are TRBV2 and TRBJ1-1, with D unresolved. V dropped 1 base and J dropped 5 bases, with 11 bases sitting between them. This CDR3 comprises 14 residues. Per germline, CDR1 SNHLY and CDR2 FYNNEI. Written as DNA, the CDR3 is TGTGCCAGCAGTGAAGAGCGGGGATTTACTGAAGCTTTCTTT. Translation gives CASSEERGFTEAFF.

V gene TRBV29-1 combines with J gene TRBJ1-3; D not certain. The CDR3 is made up of 16 amino acids. Germline CDR1 SQVTM, CDR2 ANQGSEA. The V and J ends lost 0 bases and 0 bases respectively, with 12 bases between them. The CDR3 DNA sequence: TGCAGCGTTGAAGATCATCGGGGAAGCTCTGGAAACACCATATATTTT. Protein: CSVEDHRGSSGNTIYF.

The chain combines TRBV20-1 with TRBJ2-1, with D perhaps TRBD2 (5 bases). This CDR3 region has 15 residues. The germline gives CDR1 DFQATT, CDR2 SNEGSKA (reference sequence). V was cut by 3 bases and J by 9 bases, with 21 bases left in between. The CDR3 here is CSASFTVAGFREQFF. CDR3 coding DNA: TGCAGTGCTAGTTTTACCGTCGCGGGTTTTCGTGAGCAGTTCTTC.

This clone was seen only once. The V call is TRBV10-3, the J call TRBJ2-7, with D unclear. V shed 3 bases and J shed 6 bases, with 9 bases lying between them. The CDR3 sequence is 12 residues long. CDR1 is ENHRY, CDR2 SYGVKD, per germline. CDR3 in DNA: TGTGCCATCAGTGATTCGGGTTCCGAGCAGTACTTC. It encodes CAISDSGSEQYF.

The chain has TRBV12-2 and TRBJ1-5; the D call in the table, TRBD1, was not verified against the DNA. TRBV12-2 is a pseudogene. This CDR3 has 18 amino acids. The CDR3 DNA sequence: TGTGCAAGTCGCTTAGCCGGCAAGAAGACAGCTAGCAATCAGCCCCAGCATTTT. This encodes CASRLAGKKTASNQPQHF.

The rearrangement joins TRBV9 to TRBJ2-3; the D gene is possibly TRBD2 (6 bases). Trimming removed 0 bases from V and 6 bases from J, with 17 bases in between. CDR3 size: 16 residues. The germline V gene has CDR1 SGDLS and CDR2 YYNGEE. For the CDR3, the DNA is TGTGCCAGCAGCGTAGGTATTAATCGGGACTCGGATACGCAGTATTTT. Encoded protein: CASSVGINRDSDTQYF.

The J gene is TRBJ2-7, the V gene TRBV27, with 8 bases identical to TRBD2. CDR1 and CDR2 from the germline V gene are MNHEY and SMNVEV (reference sequence). J lost 2 bases, V lost 4 bases, and 1 base had no gene match. The CDR3 contains 13 residues. For the CDR3, the DNA is TGTGCCAGCAGTTCGACTAGCGCCTACGAGCAGTACTTC. Translated, it gives CASSSTSAYEQYF.

This sequence joins TRBV5-3 and TRBJ1-2, with 12 bases that match TRBD1. TRBV5-3 is filed as an ORF, its function uncertain. The CDR3 covers 19 residues. With 2 bases clipped from V and 4 bases from J, the junction kept 15 bases outside the gene matches. The CDR3 region has the DNA TGTGCCAGAAGCTTAACCCCTCCGGGACAGGGGGCTTTGGCCTATGGCTACACCTTC. This encodes CARSLTPPGQGALAYGYTF.

V and J are TRBV28 and TRBJ2-5; D remains ambiguous. Germline CDR1 MDHEN, CDR2 SYDVKM. Trimming cost V 5 bases and J 2 bases, with 15 bases left between them. CDR3 length equals 15 residues. CDR3 in amino acids: CASSRLLGGQETQYF. In DNA, the CDR3 is TGTGCCAGCAGTCGTCTTCTAGGCGGACAAGAGACCCAGTACTTC.

Of note for this clone: One junction end disagrees with the germline gene, perhaps due to a read error. This sequence joins TRBV7-7 and TRBJ2-2; maybe TRBD2 (5 bases). Germline V CDR1 and CDR2: SSHAT, FNYEAQ (reference sequence). CDR3 length: 17 amino acids. The CDR3 region is CASSPYEGQRNTGELFF. Here the CDR3 DNA reads TGTGCTAGCAGCCCCTATGAGGGTCAACGCAACACCGGGGAGCTGTTTTTT.

This chain links TRBV9 with TRBJ2-7, with 9 bases identical to TRBD2. The V and J ends lost 4 bases and 2 bases, in that order; junction bases with no gene match: 7. This CDR3 is 15 amino acids long. Germline-derived CDR1 and CDR2 are SGDLS and YYNGEE. CDR3 sequence reads: CASSPSGGLAYEQYF. Written as DNA, the CDR3 is TGTGCCAGCAGCCCCAGCGGGGGGCTTGCCTACGAGCAGTACTTC.

This chain links TRBV6-5 with TRBJ2-6; D is unclear. The V end was cut by 5 bases, the J end by 0 bases, with 8 bases between. Germline V lookup: CDR1 MNHEY, CDR2 SVGAGI. The CDR3 covers 15 residues. The CDR3 protein is CASSTLSSGANVLTF. As DNA, the CDR3 is TGTGCCAGCAGTACACTAAGCTCTGGGGCCAACGTCCTGACTTTC.

The V and J genes are TRBV30 and TRBJ1-2, with a tentative D call TRBD1 (5 bases). The germline V gene encodes CDR1 GTSNPN and CDR2 SVGIG (reference sequence). The CDR3 totals 13 residues. V was clipped by 0 bases and J by 4 bases, with 9 bases between them. For the CDR3, the DNA is TGTGCCTGGAGTGTAGGGGTTCGCTATGGCTACACCTTC. Translation gives CAWSVGVRYGYTF.

This rearrangement joins TRBV19 to TRBJ1-1; 9 bases agree with TRBD1. Germline loops: CDR1 LNHDA, CDR2 SQIVND (reference sequence). V gave up 6 bases and J gave up 3 bases; unmatched junction bases: 5. The length of the CDR3 is 14 residues. This CDR3 reads CASRLWDRDTEAFF. CDR3 bases: TGTGCCAGTAGGCTTTGGGACAGGGACACTGAAGCTTTCTTT.

V and J are TRBV5-6 and TRBJ1-2; no firm D call. The CDR3 is 15 residues long. Trimming left V 0 bases short and J 3 bases short, with 12 bases between. CDR1 is SGHDT, CDR2 YYEEEE, per germline. This chain's CDR3 is CASSLVRRSDYGYTF. CDR3 DNA sequence: TGTGCCAGCAGCTTGGTACGGCGGTCAGACTATGGCTACACCTTC.

The rearrangement uses TRBV27 and TRBJ1-5, with 12 nucleotides matching TRBD1. V dropped 5 bases and J dropped 2; count of bases not matched to a gene: 7. CDR1 and CDR2 from the germline V gene are MNHEY and SMNVEV (reference sequence). The CDR3 covers 17 residues. The CDR3 nucleotides read TGTGCCAGCAGTAGGACGGGACAGGGGGCCGGCAATCAGCCCCAGCATTTT. This gives the protein CASSRTGQGAGNQPQHF.